This TCR beta chain was captured in a study of cytomegalovirus exposure and HLA in healthy donors. This clone came up once. A multiplex PCR was run with 60 Vbeta primers and 13 Jbeta primers. Using immunoSEQ multiplex PCR, the repertoire was profiled, and TCRdb retains in-frame clones only, with some absent. This table holds approximately 150,000 clones, approximately 80% found once. V shed 2 bases and J 8 bases; nucleotides not matched to a gene: 12. This CDR3 spans 16 amino acids. Germline V gene lookup returns CDR1 WSHSY and CDR2 SAAADI. The sequence derives from a man between 25 and 39 years old in good health and CMV-seronegative. This sequence joins TRBV10-2 and TRBJ2-3; 8 bases are a match to TRBD1. What was sequenced was PBMCs. Here the CDR3 DNA reads TGCGCCAGCAGTGAGACCGGGACAGGTGGGTTAGGTACGCAGTATTTT. Encoded protein: CASSETGTGGLGTQYF.